The sequence of this T cell receptor (beta chain) was determined in a study of identical twins. Study results and caveats: Cord blood beta clonotypes that were abundant carried fewer insertions, and memory repertoires showed no such trend.

The germline V gene has CDR1 SGHDT and CDR2 YYEEEE. The CDR3 runs 18 residues. J lost 0 bases, V lost 4 bases, and 10 bases had no gene match. From the 5' RACE reads, TCRdb called clonotypes with MiXCR, one entry per CDR3 protein. This sample carries 1.5 million to 2 million distinct CDR3 sequences, under 35% of them seen once, and the ten largest clones take around 0.3%. Notes on this clonotype: Its antigen is not known.

This chain links TRBV5-6 with TRBJ1-6, with 7 bases identical to TRBD1. The TCR originated in a newborn girl in good health. What was sequenced was cord blood. The CDR3 sequence is CASSTGDRRSSYNSPLHF. CDR3 coding DNA: TGTGCCAGCAGCACAGGGGACCGCAGGAGCTCCTATAATTCACCCCTCCACTTT.